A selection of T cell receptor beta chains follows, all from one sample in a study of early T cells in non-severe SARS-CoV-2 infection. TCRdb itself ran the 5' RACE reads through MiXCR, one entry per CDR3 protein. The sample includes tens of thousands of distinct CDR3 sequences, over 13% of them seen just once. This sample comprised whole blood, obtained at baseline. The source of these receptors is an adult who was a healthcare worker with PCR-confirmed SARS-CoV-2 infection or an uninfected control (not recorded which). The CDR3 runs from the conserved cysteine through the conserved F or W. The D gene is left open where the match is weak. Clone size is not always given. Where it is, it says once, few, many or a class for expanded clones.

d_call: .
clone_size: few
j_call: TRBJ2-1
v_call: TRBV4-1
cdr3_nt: TGCGCCAGCAGCCAAGGATTGGAGGATGAGCAGTTCTTC
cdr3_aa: CASSQGLEDEQFF

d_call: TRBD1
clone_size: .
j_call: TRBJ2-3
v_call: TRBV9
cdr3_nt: TGTGCCAGCAGCGTACCACACCGGGACAGGGGTGAAGATACGCAGTATTTT
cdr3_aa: CASSVPHRDRGEDTQYF

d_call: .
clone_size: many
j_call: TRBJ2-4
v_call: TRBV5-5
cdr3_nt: TGTGCCAGCAGCTTTGATAGCCAAGCCAAAAACATTCAGTACTTC
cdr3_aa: CASSFDSQAKNIQYF

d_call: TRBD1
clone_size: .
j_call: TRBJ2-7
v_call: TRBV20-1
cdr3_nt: TGCAGTGCGGAGGGACAGGGTTACGAGCAGTACTTC
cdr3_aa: CSAEGQGYEQYF

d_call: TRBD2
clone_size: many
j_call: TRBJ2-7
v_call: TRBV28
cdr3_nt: TGTGCCAGCAGCCTAGCGGGGAGCTCCTACGAGCAGTACTTC
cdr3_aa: CASSLAGSSYEQYF

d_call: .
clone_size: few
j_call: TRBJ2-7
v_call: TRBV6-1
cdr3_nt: TGTGCCAGCAGTGACCCGGGACCACTCTATGAGCAGTACTTC
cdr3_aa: CASSDPGPLYEQYF

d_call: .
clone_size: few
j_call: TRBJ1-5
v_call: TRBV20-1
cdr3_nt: TGCAGTGCTAGAGTTTCAGGGATTCAGCCCCAGCATTTT
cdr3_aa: CSARVSGIQPQHF

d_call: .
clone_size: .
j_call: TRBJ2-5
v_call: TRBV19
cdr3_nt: TGTGCCAGTAGTATATGGGCTGGGAAGACCCAGTACTTC
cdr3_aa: CASSIWAGKTQYF

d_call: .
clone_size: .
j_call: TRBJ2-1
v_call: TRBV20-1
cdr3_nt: TGCAGTGCTAGAGATCGTACGGGACGAAGCTCCTACAATGAGCAGTTCTTC
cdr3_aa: CSARDRTGRSSYNEQFF

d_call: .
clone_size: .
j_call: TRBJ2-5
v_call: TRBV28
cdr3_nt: TGTGCCAGCAGTTTAGGCATGAAAGAGACCCAGTACTTC
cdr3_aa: CASSLGMKETQYF

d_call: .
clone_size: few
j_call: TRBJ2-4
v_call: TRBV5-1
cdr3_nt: TGCGCCAGCAGCTTGGGCCGGGACGACATTCAGTACTTC
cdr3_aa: CASSLGRDDIQYF

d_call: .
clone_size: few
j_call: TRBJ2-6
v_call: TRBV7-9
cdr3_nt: TGTGCCAGCAGCCGGTCCTCTGGGGCCAACGTCCTGACTTTC
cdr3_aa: CASSRSSGANVLTF

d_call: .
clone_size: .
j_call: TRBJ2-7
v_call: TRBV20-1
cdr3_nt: TGCAGTGCTTCCCACCCCTCAAGGAAAGACTCCCCGGAAGACTACGAGCAGTACTTC
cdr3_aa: CSASHPSRKDSPEDYEQYF

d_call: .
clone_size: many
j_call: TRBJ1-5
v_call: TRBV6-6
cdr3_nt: TGTGCCAGCAGCTACACAGACGGCAATCAGCCCCAGCATTTT
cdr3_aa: CASSYTDGNQPQHF

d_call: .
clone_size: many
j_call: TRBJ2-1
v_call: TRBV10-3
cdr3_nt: TGTGCCATCAGTGAACTTAATGAGCAGTTCTTC
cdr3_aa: CAISELNEQFF

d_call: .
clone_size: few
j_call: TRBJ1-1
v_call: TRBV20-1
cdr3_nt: TGCAGTGCTAGGAGAGCGAACACTGAAGCTTTCTTT
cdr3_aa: CSARRANTEAFF

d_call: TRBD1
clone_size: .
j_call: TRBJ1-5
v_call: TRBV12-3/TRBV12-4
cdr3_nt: TGTGCCAGCAGTTTTCAGGGGGACAATCAGCCCCAGCATTTT
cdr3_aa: CASSFQGDNQPQHF

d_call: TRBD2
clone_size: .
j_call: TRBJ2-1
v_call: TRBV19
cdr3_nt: TGTGCCAGTAGTATCCCACCCGGGACGGGAGGGTACAATGAGCAGTTCTTC
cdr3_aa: CASSIPPGTGGYNEQFF

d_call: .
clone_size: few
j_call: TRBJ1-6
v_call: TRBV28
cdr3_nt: TGTGCCAGCAGTTTTCTGGGCGGGGGTAATTCACCCCTCCACTTT
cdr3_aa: CASSFLGGGNSPLHF

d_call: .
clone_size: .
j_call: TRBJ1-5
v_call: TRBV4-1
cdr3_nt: TGCGCCAGCAGCCAAGCAACAGATAGCAATCAGCCCCAGCATTTT
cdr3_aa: CASSQATDSNQPQHF

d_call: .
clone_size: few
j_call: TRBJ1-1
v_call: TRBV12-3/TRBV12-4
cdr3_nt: TGTGCCAGCAGCTCCCAGGTCGGGGGCACTGAAGCTTTCTTT
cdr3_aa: CASSSQVGGTEAFF

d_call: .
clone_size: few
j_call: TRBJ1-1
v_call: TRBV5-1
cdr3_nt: TGCGCCAGCACCGACTCCTACTCCGTAACTGAAGCTTTCTTT
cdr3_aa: CASTDSYSVTEAFF

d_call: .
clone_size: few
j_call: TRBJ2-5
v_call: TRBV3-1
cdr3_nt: TGTGCCAGCAGCCAAGACACCTTGGGCGAGACCCAGTACTTC
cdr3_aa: CASSQDTLGETQYF

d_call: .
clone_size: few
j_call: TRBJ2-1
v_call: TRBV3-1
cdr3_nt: TGTGCCAGCAGCCAAGCAGCGACAGCATACAATGAGCAGTTCTTC
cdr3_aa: CASSQAATAYNEQFF

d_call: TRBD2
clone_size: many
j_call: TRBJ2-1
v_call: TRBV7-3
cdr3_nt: TGTGCCAGCAGCTCCGGGACTAGCGGGAATGAGCAGTTCTTC
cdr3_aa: CASSSGTSGNEQFF

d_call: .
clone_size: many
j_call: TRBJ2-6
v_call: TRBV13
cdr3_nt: TGTGCCAGCAGCATTTATGGCTCTGGGGCCAACGTCCTGACTTTC
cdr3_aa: CASSIYGSGANVLTF

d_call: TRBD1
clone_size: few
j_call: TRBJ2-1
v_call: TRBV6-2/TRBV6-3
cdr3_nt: TGTGCCAGCAGTTACCCCAGGACAGGGGCCAATGAGCAGTTCTTC
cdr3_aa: CASSYPRTGANEQFF

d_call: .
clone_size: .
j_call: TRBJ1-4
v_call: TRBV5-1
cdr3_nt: TGCGCCAGCAGCGCGGGACCAACCGCAACTAATGAAAAACTGTTTTTT
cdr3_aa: CASSAGPTATNEKLFF